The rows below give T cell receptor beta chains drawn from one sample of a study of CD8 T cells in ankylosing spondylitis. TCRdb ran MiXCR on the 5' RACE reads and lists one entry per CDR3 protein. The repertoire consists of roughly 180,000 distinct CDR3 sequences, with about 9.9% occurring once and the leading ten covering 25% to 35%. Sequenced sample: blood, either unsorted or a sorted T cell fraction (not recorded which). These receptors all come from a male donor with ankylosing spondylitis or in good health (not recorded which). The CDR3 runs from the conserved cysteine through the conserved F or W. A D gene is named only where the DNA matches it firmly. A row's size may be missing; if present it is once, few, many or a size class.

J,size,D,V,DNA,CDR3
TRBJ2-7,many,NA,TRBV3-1,TGTGCCAGCAGCCAAGACAGGGGGGGCTACGAGCAGTACTTC,CASSQDRGGYEQYF
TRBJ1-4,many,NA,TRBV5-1,TGCGCCAGCAGCTTGGATTCGGGGGGCTACGAAAAACTGTTTTTT,CASSLDSGGYEKLFF
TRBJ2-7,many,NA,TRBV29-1,TGCAGCGCCCGGGACGTTCCCTCCTACGAGCAGTACTTC,CSARDVPSYEQYF
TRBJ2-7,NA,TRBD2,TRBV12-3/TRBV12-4,TGTGCCAGCAGTTTAGCGTTAGGGACTAGTAGGTGGCAGTACTTC,CASSLALGTSRWQYF
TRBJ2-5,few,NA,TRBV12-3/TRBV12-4,TGTGCCAGCAGTTATCTAGGGGAAGAGACCCAGTACTTC,CASSYLGEETQYF
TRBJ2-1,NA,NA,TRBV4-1,TGCGCCAGCAGCCAAGATGACTTGAGCTCCTACAATGAGCAGTTCTTC,CASSQDDLSSYNEQFF
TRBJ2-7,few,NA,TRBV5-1,TGCGCCAGCAGCCCCCTCCGGGGTTCCGAGCAGTACTTC,CASSPLRGSEQYF
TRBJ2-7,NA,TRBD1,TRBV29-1,TGCAGCGTTGGAGTGAACAGGGGGAGGTCCTACGAGCAGTACTTC,CSVGVNRGRSYEQYF
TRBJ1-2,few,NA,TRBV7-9,TGTGCCAGCAGCCCCCGGTCGGGTGGCTACACCTTC,CASSPRSGGYTF
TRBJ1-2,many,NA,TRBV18,TGTGCCAGCTCACCAAAAACCAGGGGTTATGGCTACACCTTC,CASSPKTRGYGYTF
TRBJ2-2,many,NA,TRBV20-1,TGCAGTGCTAGAGCCACGAACACCGGGGAGCTGTTTTTT,CSARATNTGELFF
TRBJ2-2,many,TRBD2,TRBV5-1,TGCGCCAGCAGCTCCATGGTAGCGGGGTTGAACACCGGGGAGCTGTTTTTT,CASSSMVAGLNTGELFF
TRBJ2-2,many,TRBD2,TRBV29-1,TGCAGCGTTGGTCCGGGGGGGAACACCGGGGAGCTGTTTTTT,CSVGPGGNTGELFF
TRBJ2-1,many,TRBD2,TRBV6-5,TGTGCCAGCAGTTACTCGAACTTTCTAGCGGGAGGGCCAGCGGATGAGCAGTTCTTC,CASSYSNFLAGGPADEQFF
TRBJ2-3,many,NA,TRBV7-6,TGTGCCAGCAGCTTAGCAGAAGATACGCAGTATTTT,CASSLAEDTQYF
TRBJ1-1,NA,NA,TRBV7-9,TGTGCCAGCACCAGCGGGAGGGGAGAGAAAGCTTTCTTT,CASTSGRGEKAFF
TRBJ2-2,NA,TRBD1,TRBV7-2,TGTGCCAGCAGCTCACGACAGGGGGCAAGGACCGGGGAGCTGTTTTTT,CASSSRQGARTGELFF
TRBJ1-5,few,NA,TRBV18,TGTGCCAGCTCCTCTATCGGGCCAGGTAGCAATCAGCCCCAGCATTTT,CASSSIGPGSNQPQHF
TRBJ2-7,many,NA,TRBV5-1,TGCGCCAGCAGCTTGGATCCAGCGGTCGCCTACGAGCAGTACTTC,CASSLDPAVAYEQYF
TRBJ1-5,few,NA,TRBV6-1,TGTGCCAGCCTACCCAGGCCCGATAGCAATCAGCCCCAGCATTTT,CASLPRPDSNQPQHF
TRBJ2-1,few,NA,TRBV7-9,TGTGCCAGCAGCTTATCAGTGGATGAGCAGTTCTTC,CASSLSVDEQFF
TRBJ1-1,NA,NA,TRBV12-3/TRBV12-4,TGTGCCAGCAGTGTTACAGGGTCCAACACTGAAGCTTTCTTT,CASSVTGSNTEAFF
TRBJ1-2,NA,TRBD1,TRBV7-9,TGTGCCAGCAGCCGGGGACAGAATAACTATGGCTACACCTTC,CASSRGQNNYGYTF
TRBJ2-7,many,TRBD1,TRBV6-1,TGTGCCAGCACCTTCTTCCCGGGACAGGGCTACGAGCAGTACTTC,CASTFFPGQGYEQYF
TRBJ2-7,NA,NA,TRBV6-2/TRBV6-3,TGTGCCAGCAGTGCTCAGTCCTACGAGCAGTACTTC,CASSAQSYEQYF
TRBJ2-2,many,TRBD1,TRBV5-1,TGCGCCAGCAGCACGGACAGGGCCGGGGAGCTGTTTTTT,CASSTDRAGELFF
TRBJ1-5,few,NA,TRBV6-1,TGTGCCAGCAGCGCGATGGGTGCTAGCAATCAGCCCCAGCATTTT,CASSAMGASNQPQHF
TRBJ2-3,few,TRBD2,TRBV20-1,TGCTGTGCTAGAGGACTAGCGGATGGTATTCCAGATACGCAGTATTTT,CCARGLADGIPDTQYF
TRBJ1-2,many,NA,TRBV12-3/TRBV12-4,TGTGCCAGCAGTTTCGGCTCAACCCGGGGCTATGGCTACACCTTC,CASSFGSTRGYGYTF
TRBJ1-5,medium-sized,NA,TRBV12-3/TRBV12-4,TGTGCCAGCCACCATTCCGGGGACGTGGATCAGCCCCAGCATTTT,CASHHSGDVDQPQHF
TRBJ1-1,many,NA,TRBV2,TGTGCCAGCAGTGAAGCGAGGGGACTGGGGACTGAAGCTTTCTTT,CASSEARGLGTEAFF
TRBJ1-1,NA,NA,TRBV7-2,TGTGCCAGCAGCTCAAGGGTTGGCAGCCCTGAAGCTTTCTTT,CASSSRVGSPEAFF
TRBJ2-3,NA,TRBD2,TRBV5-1,TGCGCCAGCAGCTTGGCGATAGCGGGGAGCACAGATACGCAGTATTTT,CASSLAIAGSTDTQYF
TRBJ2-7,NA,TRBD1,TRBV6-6,TGTGCCAGCAGAGGGGACAGTTCCTACGAGCAGTACTTC,CASRGDSSYEQYF
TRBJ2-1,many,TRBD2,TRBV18,TGTGCCAGCTCACCAGCGGGAGGCCTCTCCTACAATGAGCAGTTCTTC,CASSPAGGLSYNEQFF
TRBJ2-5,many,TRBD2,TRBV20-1,TGCAGTGCTATTCTCAGCGGGACCCAAGAGACCCAGTACTTC,CSAILSGTQETQYF
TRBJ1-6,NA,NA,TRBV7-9,TGTGCCAGCAGCTTAAATAATGCGGAAAATTCACCCCTCCACTTT,CASSLNNAENSPLHF
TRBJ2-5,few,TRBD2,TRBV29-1,TGCAGCGTTGTTCCGGGGGGGCAAGAGACCCAGTACTTC,CSVVPGGQETQYF
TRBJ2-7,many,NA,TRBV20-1,TGCAGTGCTAGAGAACAACAGCCCGGTCAGTACGAGCAGTACTTC,CSAREQQPGQYEQYF
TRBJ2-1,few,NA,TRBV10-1,TGCGCCAGCAGTGAGCGGCTCCAGGGTGAGCAGTTCTTC,CASSERLQGEQFF
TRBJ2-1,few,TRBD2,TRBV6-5,TGTGCCAGCAGTTACTCGTCGGGGGGGTATGAGCAGTTCTTC,CASSYSSGGYEQFF
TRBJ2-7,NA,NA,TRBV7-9,TGTGCCAGCAGCTTATGGGGACATGGGTCGTCCTACGAGCAGTACTTC,CASSLWGHGSSYEQYF
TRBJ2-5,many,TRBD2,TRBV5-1,TGCGCCAGCAGCCGAGGGACTAGCGGCCAAGAGACCCAGTACTTC,CASSRGTSGQETQYF
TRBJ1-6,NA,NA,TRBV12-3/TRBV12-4,TGTGCCAGCAGTTTACTCTGGCAGGGCGATTCACCCCTCCACTTT,CASSLLWQGDSPLHF
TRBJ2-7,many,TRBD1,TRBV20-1,TGCAGTGCTAGCCGGGACAGGGGCCGGGAGCAGTACTTC,CSASRDRGREQYF
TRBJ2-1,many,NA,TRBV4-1,TGCGCCAGCAGCCATGACAGGGACTCGTACAATGAGCAGTTCTTC,CASSHDRDSYNEQFF
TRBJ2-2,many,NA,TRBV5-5,TGTGCCAGCAGCTTGGCCGCGCGGCAGACCAACACCGGGGAGCTGTTTTTT,CASSLAARQTNTGELFF